What follows describes a single T cell receptor (beta chain). This record belongs to a study of blood T cell repertoires in COVID-19. TCRdb keeps only in-frame clones here, not all; method: immunoSEQ multiplex PCR. The table lists roughly 330,000 clones, approximately 89% of them singletons. V lost 0 bases to trimming and J lost 2 bases, with 10 bases between them. The CDR3 totals 15 residues. CDR1 and CDR2 from the germline V gene are SGHRS and YFSETQ. Grouping used clinical history reported by participants in a survey and questionnaire. The sequence came from a woman in her thirties who had recovered from COVID-19. The sample comprised PBMCs or T cells enriched from blood (not recorded which). The chain recombines TRBV5-1 with TRBJ2-3; D possibly corresponds to TRBD1 (5 bases). The CDR3 reads CASSLGSGITDTQYF. In nucleotides, the CDR3 is TGCGCCAGCAGCTTGGGGTCAGGGATCACAGATACGCAGTATTTT.